This TCR beta chain was found in a study of T cell responses to AZD1222 COVID-19 vaccine. CDR1 is ENHRY, CDR2 SYGVKD, per germline. V was trimmed by 3 bases and J by 0 bases, leaving 12 bases between them. The CDR3 length is 16 residues. Data came from immunoSEQ multiplex PCR; TCRdb stores just in-frame clones and leaves some out. The sample carries some 280,000 clones, almost 95% recorded once. A few counts support this clone. The sequencing used peripheral blood, collected 28 days after the second AZD1222 dose. This chain links TRBV10-3 with TRBJ2-4, with D uncertain. The receptor's source is an adult who received the AZD1222 COVID-19 vaccine. The CDR3 coding sequence is TGTGCCATCAGTGACCCCGCCCATCTAGCCAAAAACATTCAGTACTTC. Translation gives CAISDPAHLAKNIQYF.